The rows below give T cell receptor beta chains drawn from one sample of a study of cytomegalovirus exposure and HLA in healthy donors. The table came from immunoSEQ multiplex PCR; TCRdb's copy has only in-frame clones and leaves some out. There are 200,000 or so clones in the sample; around 80% occur only once, and about 5.7% lies in the top ten. Sequenced input: PBMCs. The receptors here all came from a man in his forties in good health and CMV-seropositive. Each CDR3 is given with its conserved first and last residue. D genes are given only for firm matches. Not every row has a clone size; where given, it reads once, few, many or a size class.

J gene	clone size	V gene	CDR3 length	D gene	CDR3 protein	CDR3 DNA
TRBJ1-1	.	TRBV27	17	TRBD1	CASSLPGTGRGITEAFF	TGTGCCAGCAGTTTACCCGGGACAGGGAGAGGTATCACTGAAGCTTTCTTT
TRBJ1-1	few	TRBV29-1	12	.	CSVLTVNTEAFF	TGCAGCGTTCTCACAGTGAACACTGAAGCTTTCTTT
TRBJ2-1	.	TRBV6-5	13	.	CASSGGGRVEQFF	TGTGCCAGCAGTGGGGGGGGCCGGGTAGAGCAGTTCTTC
TRBJ2-7	.	TRBV18	16	.	CASSPPRSDGTYEQYF	TGTGCCAGCTCACCACCGCGAAGTGACGGGACCTACGAGCAGTACTTC
TRBJ2-4	.	TRBV7-3	14	.	CASSTTGPENIQYF	TGTGCCAGCAGCACAACAGGGCCGGAAAACATTCAGTACTTC
TRBJ2-5	.	TRBV9	12	.	CASSDLSETQYF	TGTGCCAGCAGCGATTTATCGGAGACCCAGTACTTC
TRBJ2-1	few	TRBV5-4	16	TRBD1	CASSNPTGNTYNEQFF	TGTGCCAGCAGTAACCCGACAGGGAATACCTACAATGAGCAGTTCTTC
TRBJ2-2	.	TRBV23-1	18	.	CASGQQTGRGTNTGELFF	TGCGCCAGCGGTCAGCAGACAGGCCGCGGAACCAACACCGGGGAGCTGTTTTTT
TRBJ2-7	.	TRBV29-1	11	.	CSEYRKLGQYF	TGCAGCGAGTACAGGAAACTGGGGCAGTACTTC
TRBJ1-4	.	TRBV6-6	15	.	CASSYSKDEVEKLFF	TGTGCCAGCAGTTACTCGAAAGACGAGGTGGAAAAACTGTTTTTT
TRBJ2-3	.	TRBV9	16	TRBD2	CASSVEAGGRGDTQYF	TGTGCCAGCAGCGTAGAAGCGGGGGGCCGAGGGGATACGCAGTATTTT
TRBJ1-1	.	TRBV2	9	.	CASGPEAFF	TGTGCCAGCGGTCCTGAAGCTTTTTTT
TRBJ1-3	.	TRBV7-2	17	TRBD1	CASSLGAGGRTGNTIYF	TGTGCCAGCAGCTTAGGGGCAGGGGGCAGAACTGGAAACACCATATATTTT
TRBJ2-1	.	TRBV11-2	14	.	CASSAQGTYNEQFF	TGTGCCAGCAGCGCACAGGGTACCTACAATGAGCAGTTCTTC
TRBJ2-1	.	TRBV28	16	.	CASSPHRGSGYNEQFF	TGTGCCAGCAGTCCACACAGGGGTAGCGGCTACAATGAGCAGTTCTTC
TRBJ2-3	once	TRBV6-1	14	.	CASSEGTGSDTQYF	TGTGCCAGCAGTGAAGGGACGGGATCAGATACGCAGTATTTT
TRBJ2-1	.	TRBV2	17	TRBD1	CASSEAKGASNLDEQFF	TGTGCCAGCAGTGAAGCGAAGGGGGCTAGCAACTTGGATGAGCAGTTCTTC
TRBJ2-7	.	TRBV29-1	14	.	CSVEKTDQSYEQYF	TGCAGCGTTGAAAAGACAGACCAGTCCTACGAGCAGTACTTC
TRBJ2-1	.	TRBV25-1	18	.	CASSEASGQGRDHNEQFF	TGTGCCAGCAGTGAAGCTTCAGGGCAGGGCAGGGATCACAATGAGCAGTTCTTC
TRBJ2-7	.	TRBV6-6	13	TRBD2	CASSSLGGNEQYF	TGTGCCAGCAGCTCCTTGGGGGGGAACGAGCAGTACTTC
TRBJ2-7	.	TRBV27	17	TRBD1	CASSPLAARGRRYEQYF	TGTGCCAGCAGTCCACTGGCCGCGAGGGGGCGCAGATACGAGCAGTACTTC
TRBJ1-2	.	TRBV9	16	TRBD1	CASSHEGQGLGYGYTF	TGTGCCAGCAGCCATGAGGGACAGGGGCTTGGCTATGGCTACACCTTC
TRBJ2-5	medium-sized	TRBV27	12	.	CASRRGTETQYF	TGTGCCAGCCGAAGGGGGACGGAGACCCAGTACTTC
TRBJ1-1	.	TRBV19	15	.	CASSRGAGKYTEAFF	TGTGCCAGTAGTAGAGGAGCAGGGAAATACACTGAAGCTTTCTTT
TRBJ1-1	few	TRBV4-3	13	.	CASSQDRNTEAFF	TGCGCCAGCAGCCAAGACAGGAACACTGAAGCTTTCTTT
TRBJ1-1	.	TRBV12-2	14	.	CASSKPTGSTEAFF	TGTGCAAGTAGCAAACCGACAGGGAGTACTGAAGCTTTCTTT
TRBJ1-2	.	TRBV15	16	.	CATSRDRGGTYYGYTF	TGTGCCACCAGCAGAGATCGGGGGGGTACTTACTATGGCTACACCTTC
TRBJ2-3	.	TRBV5-6	14	.	CASSSRAYTDTQYF	TGTGCCAGCAGCTCTAGAGCTTACACAGATACGCAGTATTTT
TRBJ1-5	.	TRBV18	15	TRBD1	CASSPRDSPNQPQHF	TGTGCCAGCTCACCCCGGGACAGCCCCAATCAGCCCCAGCATTTT
TRBJ2-5	.	TRBV5-1	15	TRBD1	CASSPRQGAKETQYF	TGCGCCAGCAGCCCGAGACAGGGGGCAAAAGAGACCCAGTACTTC
TRBJ1-2	.	TRBV13	15	TRBD1	CASSPRQGADYGYTF	TGTGCCAGCAGCCCTCGACAGGGGGCGGACTATGGCTACACCTTC
TRBJ2-7	.	TRBV7-2	12	.	CASSSYSYEQYF	TGTGCCAGCAGCTCGTACTCCTACGAGCAGTACTTC
TRBJ2-1	.	TRBV18	13	.	CASSPQGPNEQFF	TGTGCCAGCTCACCCCAGGGTCCAAATGAGCAGTTCTTC
TRBJ2-7	.	TRBV14	15	TRBD1	CASSQGQGEGYEQYF	TGTGCCAGCAGCCAAGGACAGGGGGAGGGGTACGAGCAGTACTTC
TRBJ2-2	.	TRBV9	16	.	CASSVGAGANTGELFF	TGTGCCAGCAGCGTAGGGGCAGGGGCGAACACCGGGGAGCTGTTTTTT
TRBJ2-7	once	TRBV9	14	TRBD2	CASSVGGGAYEQYF	TGTGCCAGCAGCGTAGGCGGGGGGGCCTACGAGCAGTACTTC
TRBJ1-4	few	TRBV6-4	18	TRBD1	CASSDLDRVGGISEKLFF	TGTGCCAGCAGTGACTTGGACAGGGTAGGTGGTATTAGTGAAAAACTGTTTTTT
TRBJ2-1	few	TRBV4-1	17	.	CASSQAGIPSSYNEQFF	TGCGCCAGCAGCCAAGCAGGGATACCCAGCTCCTACAATGAGCAGTTCTTC
TRBJ2-3	.	TRBV5-1	12	.	CASSLRGDTQYF	TGCGCCAGCAGCTTGCGAGGAGATACGCAGTATTTT
TRBJ1-5	.	TRBV27	15	.	CASSPYRTVNQPQHF	TGTGCCAGCAGTCCCTACCGGACAGTCAATCAGCCCCAGCATTTT
TRBJ1-4	.	TRBV21-1	17	.	CASSKWDGQATNEKLFF	TGTGCCAGCAGCAAATGGGACGGACAGGCAACTAATGAAAAACTGTTTTTT
TRBJ2-7	.	TRBV18	15	.	CASSPSSRMTYEQYF	TGTGCCAGCTCACCAAGCTCAAGAATGACCTACGAGCAGTACTTC
TRBJ1-1	.	TRBV13	15	TRBD1	CASSFGDRGNTEAFF	TGTGCCAGCAGCTTCGGGGACAGGGGAAACACTGAAGCTTTCTTT
TRBJ2-7	.	TRBV2	15	TRBD2	CASRRTSGLSYEQYF	TGTGCCAGCAGGCGGACTAGCGGCCTTTCCTACGAGCAGTACTTC
TRBJ1-1	.	TRBV6-1	14	.	CASSAAGWNTEAFF	TGTGCCAGCAGTGCCGCGGGGTGGAACACTGAAGCTTTCTTT
TRBJ2-5	.	TRBV11-2	16	TRBD2	CASSTSGGPLQETQYF	TGTGCCAGCAGCACTAGCGGGGGGCCCCTTCAAGAGACCCAGTACTTC
TRBJ2-5	.	TRBV5-1	15	TRBD1	CASSPTQGAWETQYF	TGCGCCAGCAGCCCCACACAGGGGGCCTGGGAGACCCAGTACTTC
TRBJ1-2	.	TRBV7-2	16	TRBD1	CASSLSNRGRTYGYTF	TGTGCCAGCAGCTTATCAAACAGGGGACGGACCTATGGCTACACCTTC
TRBJ1-1	.	TRBV6-5	13	TRBD1	CASSYGTGPKAFF	TGTGCCAGCAGTTACGGGACAGGTCCTAAAGCTTTCTTT
TRBJ2-7	few	TRBV4-3	15	TRBD1	CASSQEGTGRDEQYF	TGCGCCAGCAGCCAAGAAGGGACAGGGCGGGACGAGCAGTACTTC
TRBJ2-1	.	TRBV25-1	16	.	CASSEGETNLYNEQFF	TGTGCCAGCAGTGAAGGGGAGACAAATTTATACAATGAGCAGTTCTTC
TRBJ1-1	.	TRBV5-1	16	.	CASSLVWAPMNTEAFF	TGCGCCAGCAGCTTGGTATGGGCACCCATGAACACTGAAGCTTTCTTT
TRBJ2-1	.	TRBV9	15	.	CASSVVAAHYNEQFF	TGTGCCAGCAGCGTAGTAGCGGCCCACTACAATGAGCAGTTCTTC
TRBJ1-1	.	TRBV18	16	.	CASSPLPFDTNTEAFF	TGTGCCAGCTCACCTCTTCCCTTCGACACGAACACTGAAGCTTTCTTT
TRBJ2-7	.	TRBV28	16	TRBD1	CASSLPGTGVTYEQYF	TGTGCCAGCAGTTTACCCGGGACAGGGGTAACCTACGAGCAGTACTTC